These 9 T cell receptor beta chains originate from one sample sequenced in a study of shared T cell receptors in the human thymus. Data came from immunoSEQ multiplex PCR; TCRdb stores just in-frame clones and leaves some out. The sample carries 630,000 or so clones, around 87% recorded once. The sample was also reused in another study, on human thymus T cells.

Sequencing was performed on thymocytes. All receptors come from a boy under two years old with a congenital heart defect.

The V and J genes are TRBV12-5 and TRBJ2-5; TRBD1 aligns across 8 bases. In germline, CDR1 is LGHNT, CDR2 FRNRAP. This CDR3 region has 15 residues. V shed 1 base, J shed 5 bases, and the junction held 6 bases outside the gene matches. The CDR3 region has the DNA TGTGCTAGTGGTTTGGACCAGGGGGCGCGGGAGACCCAGTACTTC. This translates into CASGLDQGARETQYF. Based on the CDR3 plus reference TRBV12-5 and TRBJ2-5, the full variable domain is DARVTQTPRHKVTEMGQEVTMRCQPILGHNTVFWYRQTMMQGLELLAYFRNRAPLDDSGMPKDRFSAEMPDATLATLKIQPSEPRDSAVYFCASGLDQGARETQYFGPGTRLLVL.

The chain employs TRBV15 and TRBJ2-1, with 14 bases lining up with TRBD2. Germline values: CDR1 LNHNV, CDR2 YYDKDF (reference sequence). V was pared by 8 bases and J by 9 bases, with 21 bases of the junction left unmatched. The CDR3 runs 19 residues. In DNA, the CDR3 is TGTGCCACCGTAGGGATCGGGACAGGGACTAGCGGGAGTTCCGGTGAGCAGTTCTTC. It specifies CATVGIGTGTSGSSGEQFF.

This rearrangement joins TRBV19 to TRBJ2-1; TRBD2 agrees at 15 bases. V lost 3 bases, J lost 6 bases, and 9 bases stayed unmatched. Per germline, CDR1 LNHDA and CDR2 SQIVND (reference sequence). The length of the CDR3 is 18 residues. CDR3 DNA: TGTGCCAGTAGTATTTTGGGGACGGGACTAGCGGGAGGCAATGAGCAGTTCTTC. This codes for CASSILGTGLAGGNEQFF.

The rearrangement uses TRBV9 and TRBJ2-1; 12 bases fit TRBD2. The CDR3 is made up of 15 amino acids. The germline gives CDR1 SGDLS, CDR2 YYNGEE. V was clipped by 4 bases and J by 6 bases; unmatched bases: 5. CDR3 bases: TGTGCCAGCAGCATGGGGACTAGCGGGCCCAATGAGCAGTTCTTC. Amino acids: CASSMGTSGPNEQFF.

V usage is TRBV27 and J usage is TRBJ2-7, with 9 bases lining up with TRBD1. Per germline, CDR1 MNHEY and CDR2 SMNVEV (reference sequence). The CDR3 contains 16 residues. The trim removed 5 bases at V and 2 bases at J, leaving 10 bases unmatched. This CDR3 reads CASSDRDREKTYEQYF. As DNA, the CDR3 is TGTGCCAGCAGTGATCGGGACAGGGAGAAGACCTACGAGCAGTACTTC.

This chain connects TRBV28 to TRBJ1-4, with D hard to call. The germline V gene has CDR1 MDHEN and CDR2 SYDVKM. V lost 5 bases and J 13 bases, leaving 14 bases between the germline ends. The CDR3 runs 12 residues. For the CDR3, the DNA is TGTGCCAGCAGTGACTTCTGGGGAGGACTGTTTTTT. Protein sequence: CASSDFWGGLFF.

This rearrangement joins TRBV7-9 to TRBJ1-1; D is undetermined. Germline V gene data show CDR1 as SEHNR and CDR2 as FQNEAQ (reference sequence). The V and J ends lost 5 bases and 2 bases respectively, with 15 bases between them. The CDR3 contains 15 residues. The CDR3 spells CASSQSVPGNTEAFF. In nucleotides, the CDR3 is TGTGCCAGCAGCCAGAGCGTCCCCGGAAACACTGAAGCTTTCTTT.

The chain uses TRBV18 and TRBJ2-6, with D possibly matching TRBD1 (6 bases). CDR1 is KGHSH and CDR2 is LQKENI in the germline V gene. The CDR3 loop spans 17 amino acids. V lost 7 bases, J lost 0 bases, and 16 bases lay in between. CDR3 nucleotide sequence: TGTGCCAGCTTCCGACAGGCGTATTACTCTGGGGCCAACGTCCTGACTTTC. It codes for CASFRQAYYSGANVLTF.

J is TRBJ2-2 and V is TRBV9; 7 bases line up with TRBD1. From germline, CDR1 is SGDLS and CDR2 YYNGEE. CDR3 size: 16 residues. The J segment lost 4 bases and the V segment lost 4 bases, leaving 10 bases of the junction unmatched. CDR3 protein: CASSFSPAGGTGELFF. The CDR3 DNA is TGTGCCAGCAGCTTCTCGCCGGCAGGGGGCACCGGGGAGCTGTTTTTT.